Below, one T cell receptor beta chain is given with its context. Its antigen is as yet unknown. Other DNA sequences in the same sample also yield this CDR3. This entry belongs to a study of beta chain features in type 1 diabetes. Notes on the study in general: Still unanswered here is whether HLA type influences TCRB rearrangement.

In all sorted populations, purity surpassed 95%. Of the isolated RNA, all was reverse transcribed, and so the sequenced material was expressed TCRB transcripts. Sequencing was performed with immunoSEQ multiplex PCR; in TCRdb, only in-frame clones are kept and a portion is missing. The top ten clones hold 1% to 1.5% of a sample with a few hundred thousand clones, roughly a tenth of them seen once. The TCR comes from a man between 18 and 29 years old in good health. Sequenced input: central memory CD4+ T cells from blood.

The CDR3: CASSVETQYF. The CDR3 region has the DNA TGTGCCAGCAGTGTCGAGACCCAGTACTTC. The gene calls are TRBV2 and TRBJ2-5; D unclear. There are 10 residues in the CDR3. Trimming took off 4 bases at V and 5 bases at J, with 2 bases between the two ends. Germline V gene sequence: CDR1 SNHLY, CDR2 FYNNEI. Variable domain in full (rest from reference TRBV2 and TRBJ2-5): EPEVTQTPSHQVTQMGQEVILRCVPISNHLYFYWYRQILGQKVEFLVSFYNNEISEKSEIFDDQFSVERPDGSNFTLKIRSTKLEDSAMYFCASSVETQYFGPGTRLLVL.